The next 28 T cell receptor beta chains were all read from a single sample in a study of T cell repertoires in cytomegalovirus infection. Which antigens these TCRs recognize remains unknown. TCRdb used MiXCR to reprocess the reads, holding one entry per CDR3 protein. The sample holds under 350,000 distinct CDR3 sequences, roughly a fifth seen once. Material: cultured PBMCs, obtained from culture after CMV antigen stimulation. The source of these receptors is a human donor in good health (CMV status not recorded). Some clones in this sample may be carry-over from other donors' samples.

V and J are TRBV6-5 and TRBJ1-5; D is unclear. Germline loops: CDR1 MNHEY, CDR2 SVGAGI. With 5 bases removed from V and 2 bases from J, the gap between germline ends came to 7 bases. This CDR3 region has 13 residues. CDR3 sequence (DNA): TGTGCCAGCAGTACCGGGCGCAATCAGCCCCAGCATTTT. Residues: CASSTGRNQPQHF.

This sequence joins TRBV18 and TRBJ2-5; D remains unclear. Germline lookup yields CDR1 KGHSH and CDR2 LQKENI. The length of the CDR3 is 13 residues. The germline V and J ends were trimmed by 0 bases and 4 bases, with 6 bases remaining between them. Here the CDR3 reads CASSPPVLETQYF. The CDR3 DNA reads as TGTGCCAGCTCACCACCGGTTCTAGAGACCCAGTACTTC.

The chain has TRBV5-5 and TRBJ2-3; D may be TRBD1 or TRBD2 (6 bases each). The CDR3 loop spans 14 amino acids. The V and J ends lost 1 base and 5 bases respectively, with 11 bases between them. Germline lookup yields CDR1 SGHKS and CDR2 YYEKEE (reference sequence). The DNA for the CDR3 is TGTGCCAGCAGCTTGAATGGGGGGCAAGATACGCAGTATTTT. Translating gives CASSLNGGQDTQYF. Combining the CDR3 with reference TRBV5-5 and TRBJ2-3 gives the whole variable domain DAGVTQSPTHLIKTRGQQVTLRCSPISGHKSVSWYQQVLGQGPQFIFQYYEKEERGRGNFPDRFSARQFPNYSSELNVNALLLGDSALYLCASSLNGGQDTQYFGPGTRLTVL.

This clonotype was seen only a few times. The genes are TRBV28 and TRBJ1-4; D uncertain. Germline assignment: CDR1 MDHEN and CDR2 SYDVKM. Trimming pared 4 bases from V and 6 bases from J, leaving 18 bases between. This CDR3 has 16 amino acids. The CDR3 DNA reads TGTGCCAGCAGTTCTGTCCTTATAGGGCGCTATGAAAAACTGTTTTTT. This sequence encodes CASSSVLIGRYEKLFF.

This clonotype was counted at least ten times. J is TRBJ2-5 and V is TRBV7-8; no firm D call. V lost 5 bases and J lost 4, with 11 bases in between. There are 13 residues in the CDR3. Germline V CDR1 and CDR2: SGHVS, FQNEAQ. Here the CDR3 reads CASSLGIGETQYF. The CDR3 nucleotides are TGTGCCAGCAGCCTGGGGATCGGAGAGACCCAGTACTTC. Using reference TRBV7-8 and TRBJ2-5 for the parts outside the CDR3, the full variable domain is GAGVSQSPRYKVAKRGQDVALRCDPISGHVSLFWYQQALGQGPEFLTYFQNEAQLDKSGLPSDRFFAERPEGSVSTLKIQRTQQEDSAVYLCASSLGIGETQYFGPGTRLLVL.

The chain joins TRBV27 to TRBJ1-1; D is unclear. CDR1 and CDR2 from the germline V gene are MNHEY and SMNVEV (reference sequence). V lost 2 bases and J lost 2, with 6 bases in between. This CDR3 spans 13 amino acids. DNA for the CDR3: TGTGCCAGCAGTTTAAGGATAAACACTGAAGCTTTCTTT. Protein sequence: CASSLRINTEAFF.

This clonotype was observed a handful of times. V usage is TRBV2 and J usage is TRBJ2-5, with 10 bases fitting TRBD2. The length of the CDR3 is 15 residues. V shed 7 bases, J shed 4 bases, and the junction held 9 bases outside the gene matches. Germline V gene lookup returns CDR1 SNHLY and CDR2 FYNNEI. The CDR3 coding sequence is TGTGCCAGCAAGACAAGACTAGCGGGCGTAGAGACCCAGTACTTC. This gives the protein CASKTRLAGVETQYF.

This clonotype was counted many times. The chain recombines TRBV4-1 with TRBJ2-7; 7 bases are shared with TRBD2. V was pared by 4 bases and J by 7 bases, with 13 bases of the junction left unmatched. The CDR3 has 15 residues. Per the germline V gene, CDR1 is MGHRA and CDR2 is YSYEKL. Written as DNA, the CDR3 is TGCGCCAGCAGCCCACCTCTAGCGGCAGCCCCTGAGCAGTACTTC. It encodes CASSPPLAAAPEQYF.

This clonotype has just a few counts. The chain recombines TRBV5-1 with TRBJ2-7; D is unclear. This CDR3 has 13 residues. V lost 1 base and J lost 5, with 10 bases in between. CDR1 and CDR2 from the germline V gene are SGHRS and YFSETQ. This CDR3 is CASSLFVRDEQYF. In nucleotides, the CDR3 is TGCGCCAGCAGCTTGTTCGTGCGTGACGAGCAGTACTTC.

The gene calls are TRBV7-9 and TRBJ2-2, with D hard to call. Germline CDR1 and CDR2: SEHNR and FQNEAQ (reference sequence). CDR3 length: 14 residues. V was clipped by 1 base and J by 4 bases, with 7 bases between them. CDR3 region: CASSLEGPTGELFF. The CDR3 DNA reads as TGTGCCAGCAGCTTAGAAGGGCCCACCGGGGAGCTGTTTTTT.

This clonotype turned up a few times. This chain uses TRBV4-3 with TRBJ1-6; no clear D. This CDR3 has 13 residues. Trimming cost V 5 bases and J 2 bases, with 4 bases left between them. Per the germline V gene, CDR1 is LGHNA and CDR2 is YSLEER. CDR3 in DNA: TGCGCCAGCAGCTTCACCTATAATTCACCCCTCCACTTT. Protein: CASSFTYNSPLHF.

V is TRBV6-5 and J is TRBJ2-4, with D perhaps TRBD2 (6 bases). Germline CDR1 is MNHEY and CDR2 is SVGAGI. V lost 6 bases and J lost 6, with 15 bases in between. The CDR3 is 14 amino acids. For the CDR3, the DNA is TGTGCCAGCAGCCTAGTGGGGGGTGCAAACATTCAGTACTTC. Its translation: CASSLVGGANIQYF.

The chain recombines TRBV6-2 or TRBV6-3 with TRBJ2-7; 11 bases are shared with TRBD2. CDR3 length: 16 residues. V shed 4 bases and J 5 bases; nucleotides not matched to a gene: 10. From germline, CDR1 is MNHEY and CDR2 SVGEGT. The chain's CDR3 is CASSSLISGRANEQYV. The CDR3, as DNA: TGTGCCAGCAGTTCCCTTATTAGCGGGAGGGCCAACGAGCAGTACGTC.

The chain uses TRBV6-5 and TRBJ1-1; D unclear. In germline, CDR1 is MNHEY, CDR2 SVGAGI. The CDR3 runs 13 residues. Trimming stripped 2 bases from V and 4 bases from J, with 8 bases between. CDR3 region: CASSYDGVTEAFF. DNA for the CDR3: TGTGCCAGCAGTTACGACGGGGTCACTGAAGCTTTCTTT.

Only a few counts were recorded for this clonotype. The chain is built from TRBV12-3 or TRBV12-4 and TRBJ1-5; D is perhaps TRBD1 (6 bases). V lost 6 bases and J 1 base, leaving 13 bases between the germline ends. This CDR3 has 15 amino acids. The CDR3: CASRVQGSSNQPQHF. The CDR3, as DNA: TGTGCCAGCAGGGTACAGGGATCGAGCAATCAGCCCCAGCATTTT.

The CDR3 here is CASRTGGQSSYNEQFF. CDR3 DNA: TGTGCCAGTAGGACAGGGGGACAGAGCTCCTACAATGAGCAGTTCTTC. The chain is built from TRBV19 and TRBJ2-1; 9 nucleotides match TRBD1. The trim removed 6 bases at V and 0 bases at J, leaving 6 bases unmatched. The CDR3 has 16 residues. Per germline, CDR1 LNHDA and CDR2 SQIVND (reference sequence).

This clonotype was picked up a small number of times. The gene calls are TRBV10-3 and TRBJ2-5, with D possibly matching TRBD2 (5 bases). Germline CDR1 and CDR2: ENHRY and SYGVKD. CDR3 length: 19 amino acids. V lost 0 bases to trimming and J lost 5 bases, with 25 bases between them. In nucleotides, the CDR3 is TGTGCCATCAGTGAGTCGATGGGGAGCGGAGCCTCCCTTCTGGAGACCCAGTACTTC. Translated, it gives CAISESMGSGASLLETQYF.

This sequence joins TRBV7-9 and TRBJ2-4; TRBD2 matches 10 bases. J was trimmed by 3 bases and V by 5 bases; bases with no gene match: 7. This CDR3 comprises 16 residues. Germline assignment: CDR1 SEHNR and CDR2 FQNEAQ (reference sequence). CDR3 nucleotides: TGTGCCAGCAGCCTAAGCGGGAGGGCCGGCAAAAACATTCAGTACTTC. As protein: CASSLSGRAGKNIQYF.

The genes are TRBV3-1 and TRBJ2-7; D may be TRBD2 (5 bases). V was shortened by 0 bases and J by 0 bases, with 18 bases between the two germline ends. Germline CDR1 LGHDT, CDR2 YNNKEL (reference sequence). The CDR3 runs to 18 residues. The chain's CDR3 is CASSQDHGVGMVSYEQYF. The DNA of the CDR3 is TGTGCCAGCAGCCAAGATCACGGGGTAGGGATGGTCTCCTACGAGCAGTACTTC.

The CDR3 reads CASSYSGLASGSYNEQFF. The CDR3, as DNA: TGTGCCAGCAGTTACTCGGGACTAGCATCCGGCTCCTACAATGAGCAGTTCTTC. The chain links TRBV6-2 or TRBV6-3 to TRBJ2-1; 9 nucleotides agree with TRBD2. Germline trimming cut 0 bases from V and 0 bases from J; bases unmatched to any gene: 6. Germline CDR1 and CDR2: MNHEY and SVGEGT. This CDR3 region has 18 residues.

This clonotype showed up many times. The genes are TRBV19 and TRBJ2-1; no clear D. With 4 bases removed from V and 7 bases from J, the gap between germline ends came to 8 bases. The CDR3 runs to 12 residues. Germline V gives CDR1 LNHDA, CDR2 SQIVND (reference sequence). In DNA form, the CDR3 reads TGTGCCAGTAGTACCGTGGGGAATGAGCAGTTCTTC. This gives the protein CASSTVGNEQFF.

A few counts support this clonotype. V usage is TRBV4-2 and J usage is TRBJ1-2, with D possibly being TRBD1 (6 bases). The V and J ends lost 2 bases and 8 bases respectively, with 24 bases between them. Germline assignment: CDR1 LGHNA and CDR2 YNFKEQ. CDR3 length: 17 residues. The CDR3 loop reads CASSQLSRDTDLDGYTF. DNA of the CDR3: TGTGCCAGCAGCCAATTGAGCCGGGACACCGACCTCGACGGCTACACCTTC.

This clonotype was counted many times. This chain links TRBV7-2 with TRBJ2-2; 11 bases match TRBD2. This CDR3 has 17 amino acids. Trimming at V came to 2 bases and at J to 7 bases, leaving 9 bases not matched to a gene. Per germline, CDR1 SGHTA and CDR2 FQGNSA. The CDR3: CASSLRVTSGTNGELFF. The CDR3 nucleotides read TGTGCCAGCAGCTTAAGGGTGACTAGCGGGACGAACGGGGAGCTGTTTTTT. Full variable domain (outside the CDR3, taken from reference TRBV7-2 and TRBJ2-2): GAGVSQSPSNKVTEKGKDVELRCDPISGHTALYWYRQSLGQGLEFLIYFQGNSAPDKSGLPSDRFSAERTGGSVSTLTIQRTQQEDSAVYLCASSLRVTSGTNGELFFGEGSRLTVL.

V is TRBV6-6 and J is TRBJ2-7; the match to TRBD2 covers 8 bases. CDR1 is MNHNY and CDR2 is SVGAGI in the germline V gene (reference sequence). The CDR3 runs to 17 residues. V was pared by 0 bases and J by 2 bases, with 9 bases of the junction left unmatched. The CDR3 DNA is TGTGCCAGCAGTTACTCGGGATTGACTAGCGAAACCTACGAGCAGTACTTC. This gives the protein CASSYSGLTSETYEQYF.

The chain has TRBV20-1 and TRBJ1-6, with D unresolved. Germline V gene lookup returns CDR1 DFQATT and CDR2 SNEGSKA (reference sequence). The length of the CDR3 is 13 residues. V shed 3 bases and J shed 10 bases, with 13 bases lying between them. The CDR3 loop is CSARDSGGSPLHF. The CDR3 DNA reads TGCAGTGCTAGGGACTCAGGAGGCTCACCCCTCCACTTT.

This clonotype was detected many times. The rearrangement joins TRBV7-2 to TRBJ2-2, with D perhaps matching TRBD1 (6 bases). The CDR3 has 13 amino acids. Germline CDR1 and CDR2: SGHTA and FQGNSA. The V and J ends lost 3 bases and 9 bases respectively, with 11 bases between them. The CDR3 nucleotides are TGTGCCAGCAGCTTTACAGGGACCCGGGAGCTGTTTTTT. It encodes CASSFTGTRELFF.

The chain links TRBV20-1 to TRBJ2-5, with TRBD1 matching 7 bases. With V trimmed by 4 bases and J by 3 bases, 11 bases remained unmatched. CDR1 DFQATT and CDR2 SNEGSKA come from the germline V gene (reference sequence). The CDR3 has 15 residues. CDR3 residues: CSAMVVGTAKETQYF. Written as DNA, the CDR3 is TGCAGTGCTATGGTCGTCGGGACAGCTAAAGAGACCCAGTACTTC.

The gene calls are TRBV18 and TRBJ2-5; D could derive from TRBD1 or TRBD2 (6 bases each). V was clipped by 2 bases and J by 2 bases, with 12 bases between them. CDR1 is KGHSH, CDR2 LQKENI, per germline. This CDR3 is 15 amino acids long. This chain's CDR3 is CASSPGGTRQETQYF. In DNA form, the CDR3 reads TGTGCCAGCTCACCAGGGGGGACAAGGCAAGAGACCCAGTACTTC.